One sample yielded the 10 T cell receptor beta chains listed below, sequenced in a study of blood T cell repertoires in COVID-19. Measured with immunoSEQ multiplex PCR; TCRdb has only the in-frame clones, and not every one. The sample consists of about 160,000 clones, approximately 90% of them appearing once. The sequenced sample was peripheral blood. Source of these receptors: a man aged 18 to 29 with acute or convalescent COVID-19.

The chain has TRBV9 and TRBJ1-3; D is uncertain. The CDR3 is 16 residues long. Per the germline V gene, CDR1 is SGDLS and CDR2 is YYNGEE. Trimming took off 0 bases at V and 0 bases at J, with 10 bases between the two ends. CDR3 in DNA: TGTGCCAGCAGCGTAGATAACAGAGACTCTGGAAACACCATATATTTT. Protein sequence: CASSVDNRDSGNTIYF.

The rearrangement uses TRBV7-9 and TRBJ1-2, with 12 bases matching TRBD1. With 6 bases clipped from V and 5 bases from J, the junction kept 13 bases outside the gene matches. Germline V gene lookup returns CDR1 SEHNR and CDR2 FQNEAQ (reference sequence). The CDR3 is 17 residues long. CDR3 protein: CASSFGTGGTRSYGYTF. Written as DNA, the CDR3 is TGTGCCAGCAGTTTCGGGACAGGGGGCACCAGAAGTTATGGCTACACCTTC.

V usage is TRBV5-6 and J usage is TRBJ2-3; 12 bases are a match to TRBD1. Germline trimming cut 6 bases from V and 4 bases from J; bases unmatched to any gene: 6. Germline values: CDR1 SGHDT, CDR2 YYEEEE. The CDR3 length is 15 residues. DNA for the CDR3: TGTGCCAGCACCCCGGGACAGGGGGCATCAGATACGCAGTATTTT. This encodes CASTPGQGASDTQYF.

The chain joins TRBV2 to TRBJ1-2; no clear D. Germline V CDR1 and CDR2: SNHLY, FYNNEI. The CDR3 extends over 14 amino acids. V dropped 2 bases and J dropped 3 bases, with 10 bases sitting between them. As DNA, the CDR3 is TGTGCCAGCAGTGAAACGGTCAGGTACTATGGCTACACCTTC. Protein product: CASSETVRYYGYTF.

This chain joins TRBV30 and TRBJ1-5, with D unresolved. Germline CDR1 and CDR2: GTSNPN and SVGIG (reference sequence). The CDR3 extends over 13 amino acids. V was cut by 1 base and J by 5 bases, with 9 bases left in between. DNA for the CDR3: TGTGCCTGGAGTGGTTCCGGGGATCAGCCCCAGCATTTT. Translation gives CAWSGSGDQPQHF.

The V call is TRBV5-1, the J call TRBJ2-2; D unresolved. The CDR3 runs to 14 residues. With 4 bases removed from V and 6 bases from J, the gap between germline ends came to 13 bases. The V gene's germline CDR1 is SGHRS and CDR2 YFSETQ. CDR3 sequence (DNA): TGCGCCAGCAGCCCAGATACAGTGTCCGGGGAGCTGTTTTTT. Translating gives CASSPDTVSGELFF.

The chain has TRBV5-1 and TRBJ1-4, with 8 positions matching TRBD1. The germline gives CDR1 SGHRS, CDR2 YFSETQ. This CDR3 is 16 amino acids long. The junction had 5 bases not matched to a gene; V was cut back by 4 bases and J by 0 bases. The CDR3 here is CASSPGTGATNEKLFF. In nucleotides, the CDR3 is TGCGCCAGCAGCCCAGGGACAGGTGCAACTAATGAAAAACTGTTTTTT.

This clone has only one observation. The chain joins TRBV7-2 to TRBJ2-4, with no clear D. Germline loops: CDR1 SGHTA, CDR2 FQGNSA. The ends were cut back, 1 base at V and 9 bases at J, with 10 bases in the middle. There are 13 residues in the CDR3. In DNA form, the CDR3 reads TGTGCCAGCAGCTTAGATCTTAGTAGCATTCAGTACTTC. Translated, it gives CASSLDLSSIQYF.

The CDR3 nucleotides read TGTGCCAGCAGTTTGGGCCTTTTGGCGCCTGAAGCTTTCTTT. As protein: CASSLGLLAPEAFF. J is TRBJ1-1 and V is TRBV27; no firm D call. The CDR3 has 14 residues. CDR1 is MNHEY, CDR2 SMNVEV, per germline (reference sequence). The V gene lost 3 bases and the J gene lost 6 bases, with 14 bases spanning the gap.

This clone has more than one count but fewer than ten. V is TRBV18 and J is TRBJ2-7; 8 nucleotides match TRBD1. V trimming: 8 bases; J trimming: 2 bases; junction bases outside the gene matches: 5. Germline V CDR1 and CDR2: KGHSH, LQKENI. This CDR3 is 13 amino acids long. The CDR3 spells CASPQGDPYEQYF. CDR3 DNA: TGTGCCAGCCCACAGGGGGACCCCTACGAGCAGTACTTC.